This TCR beta chain was identified during a study of blood T cell repertoires in COVID-19. TCRdb's copy holds only in-frame clones and misses some; the assay was immunoSEQ multiplex PCR. The table includes around 120,000 clones, about 86% detected once. The CDR3 covers 11 residues. V lost 6 bases and J 8 bases, leaving 7 bases between the germline ends. The sequence was collected from a man aged 80 or over with active or convalescent COVID-19. The V and J genes are TRBV12-3 or TRBV12-4 and TRBJ2-2, with D unclear. The sequenced sample consisted of peripheral blood. In DNA form, the CDR3 reads TGTGCCAGCAGAATTCGGGGGGAGCTGTTTTTT. Its protein is CASRIRGELFF.